The 19 T cell receptor beta chains in this list originate from one sample, sequenced in a study of cytomegalovirus exposure and HLA in healthy donors. Researchers ran the PCR with 60 Vbeta and 13 Jbeta primers. TCRdb's table, derived via immunoSEQ multiplex PCR, lists solely in-frame clones and lacks some. The table counts 65,000 to 90,000 clones; 2.4% lies in the top ten. Sequences were obtained from PBMCs. The receptors shown here come from a female donor in good health and CMV-seropositive.

In regard to this clone: The identical CDR3 is also encoded by other nucleotide sequences in the sample. The genes are TRBV30 and TRBJ2-5, with a weak D call TRBD2 (5 bases). This CDR3 contains 13 residues. Trimming took off 3 bases at V and 2 bases at J, with 10 bases between the two ends. Germline CDR1 and CDR2: GTSNPN and SVGIG (reference sequence). CDR3 in amino acids: CAWSRGLQETQYF. The CDR3, as DNA: TGTGCCTGGAGCCGGGGTTTACAAGAGACCCAGTACTTC.

The chain links TRBV19 to TRBJ1-5, with no clear D. Trimming left V 6 bases short and J 5 bases short, with 11 bases between. Germline V CDR1 and CDR2: LNHDA, SQIVND (reference sequence). The CDR3 runs 13 residues. The CDR3 reads CASREDLYQPQHF. The DNA of the CDR3 is TGTGCCAGTAGGGAGGACCTCTATCAGCCCCAGCATTTT.

The chain recombines TRBV29-1 with TRBJ1-1; 8 bases align to TRBD1. The V and J ends lost 5 bases and 1 base, in that order; junction bases with no gene match: 12. The CDR3 runs 16 residues. From germline, CDR1 is SQVTM and CDR2 ANQGSEA. The chain's CDR3 is CSVPNRPGTGNTEAFF. CDR3 in DNA: TGCAGCGTTCCAAATCGTCCCGGGACAGGGAACACTGAAGCTTTCTTT.

The chain combines TRBV9 with TRBJ1-6; D gene uncertain. This CDR3 contains 16 residues. The germline gives CDR1 SGDLS, CDR2 YYNGEE. V was cut by 0 bases and J by 0 bases, with 7 bases left in between. CDR3 amino acids: CASSVAASSYNSPLHF. CDR3 sequence (DNA): TGTGCCAGCAGCGTAGCTGCTAGCTCCTATAATTCACCCCTCCACTTT.

The V call is TRBV25-1, the J call TRBJ2-7; TRBD1 matches at 7 bases. The junction had 1 base not matched to a gene; V was cut back by 3 bases and J by 2 bases. CDR1 and CDR2 (germline): MGHDK, SYGVNS. This CDR3 has 13 residues. The CDR3 is CASSEQGAYEQYF. The CDR3 nucleotides read TGTGCCAGCAGTGAGCAGGGGGCCTACGAGCAGTACTTC.

V is TRBV4-3 and J is TRBJ1-2; TRBD1 might be the D (5 bases). With 0 bases removed from V and 8 bases from J, the gap between germline ends came to 16 bases. CDR1 LGHNA and CDR2 YSLEER come from the germline V gene. The CDR3 has 15 residues. The CDR3 spells CASSQEFIREAGYTF. The CDR3 DNA follows: TGCGCCAGCAGCCAAGAATTCATCAGGGAGGCCGGCTACACCTTC.

The chain has TRBV4-1 and TRBJ1-6; D uncertain. The CDR3 is 18 residues long. Germline loops: CDR1 MGHRA, CDR2 YSYEKL. With 3 bases removed from V and 7 bases from J, the gap between germline ends came to 22 bases. DNA of the CDR3: TGCGCCAGCAGCCATCCCCTCGGGCGAGGGAACCTGAATTCACCCCTCCACTTT. Its translation is CASSHPLGRGNLNSPLHF.

This chain connects TRBV28 to TRBJ1-5; 9 bases map to TRBD1. CDR1 is MDHEN and CDR2 is SYDVKM in the germline V gene. The CDR3 is made up of 14 amino acids. J gave up 6 bases and V 5 bases, and 5 bases lay outside the gene matches. The CDR3 region is CASSMGQGSQPQHF. CDR3 nucleotide sequence: TGTGCCAGCAGTATGGGACAGGGTAGTCAGCCCCAGCATTTT.

CDR3 protein: CASGTGDYEQYF. CDR3 nucleotide sequence: TGTGCCAGCGGGACAGGGGACTACGAGCAGTACTTC. The chain recombines TRBV2 with TRBJ2-7; 10 nucleotides match TRBD1. The germline CDR1 and CDR2 sequences are SNHLY and FYNNEI. V was pared by 8 bases and J by 3 bases, with 1 base of the junction left unmatched. CDR3 size: 12 residues.

A note on this clone: A junction end diverges from the germline sequence, so it may reflect a read error. This chain links TRBV4-1 with TRBJ2-5; D perhaps matches TRBD2 (5 bases). The CDR3 is 16 amino acids. The germline gives CDR1 MGHRA, CDR2 YSYEKL. The CDR3 coding sequence is TGCGCCAGCAGCCAAATTTACGGGGTCGACCAAGGGACCCAGTACTTC. Translated: CASSQIYGVDQGTQYF.

The rearrangement joins TRBV4-3 to TRBJ2-7, with D perhaps TRBD1 (6 bases). The CDR3 has 15 amino acids. The V gene's germline CDR1 is LGHNA and CDR2 YSLEER. V was pared by 5 bases and J by 6 bases, with 20 bases between. This CDR3 is CASSDSKQGLREQYF. The CDR3 nucleotides are TGCGCCAGCAGCGACAGCAAACAGGGTCTCCGCGAGCAGTACTTC.

The chain employs TRBV27 and TRBJ2-7; D is unclear. Trimming cost V 0 bases and J 2 bases, with 5 bases left between them. Germline CDR1 is MNHEY and CDR2 is SMNVEV (reference sequence). CDR3 size: 13 residues. The CDR3 DNA is TGTGCCAGCAGTTTATCCCTCCCCTACGAGCAGTACTTC. Its protein is CASSLSLPYEQYF.

V gene TRBV6-5 combines with J gene TRBJ1-4; the D is unclear. The CDR3 consists of 12 residues. V shed 8 bases and J shed 6 bases, with 10 bases lying between them. In germline, CDR1 is MNHEY, CDR2 SVGAGI. DNA for the CDR3: TGTGCCAGCCCGAATAGCGATGAAAAACTGTTTTTT. The encoded protein is CASPNSDEKLFF.

The chain combines TRBV19 with TRBJ2-1; maybe TRBD2 (6 bases). The V and J ends lost 4 bases and 10 bases respectively, with 11 bases between them. This CDR3 is built from 12 residues. Germline V lookup: CDR1 LNHDA, CDR2 SQIVND (reference sequence). The CDR3: CASSTLANEQFF. The DNA of the CDR3 is TGTGCCAGTAGTACACTAGCTAACGAGCAGTTCTTC.

This chain links TRBV28 with TRBJ1-3; D uncertain. The V gene's germline CDR1 is MDHEN and CDR2 SYDVKM. V dropped 7 bases and J dropped 1 base, with 11 bases sitting between them. This CDR3 is built from 14 residues. The CDR3 loop reads CASTGPGSGNTIYF. The CDR3 nucleotides read TGTGCCAGCACCGGACCGGGATCTGGAAACACCATATATTTT.

As to this clone: The same CDR3 can be traced to other DNA sequences in this sample. The V call is TRBV28, the J call TRBJ1-1; D is perhaps TRBD1 (5 bases). Per the germline V gene, CDR1 is MDHEN and CDR2 is SYDVKM. V was cut by 3 bases and J by 0 bases, with 8 bases left in between. The CDR3 contains 14 residues. The CDR3 sequence: CASSLGLMNTEAFF. The CDR3, as DNA: TGTGCCAGCAGTTTGGGACTTATGAACACTGAAGCTTTCTTT. Supplemented by reference TRBV28 and TRBJ1-1, the full variable domain reads DVKVTQSSRYLVKRTGEKVFLECVQDMDHENMFWYRQDPGLGLRLIYFSYDVKMKEKGDIPEGYSVSREKKERFSLILESASTNQTSMYLCASSLGLMNTEAFFGQGTRLTVV.

V and J are TRBV28 and TRBJ2-1; D ambiguous. In germline, CDR1 is MDHEN, CDR2 SYDVKM. This CDR3 is 18 amino acids long. V lost 7 bases, J lost 0 bases, and 22 bases lay in between. CDR3 nucleotides: TGTGCCAGCAATCCCTCCTCAGCGCAAACTATCTCCTACAATGAGCAGTTCTTC. It specifies CASNPSSAQTISYNEQFF. Filled out from reference TRBV28 and TRBJ2-1, the complete variable domain reads DVKVTQSSRYLVKRTGEKVFLECVQDMDHENMFWYRQDPGLGLRLIYFSYDVKMKEKGDIPEGYSVSREKKERFSLILESASTNQTSMYLCASNPSSAQTISYNEQFFGPGTRLTVL.

V gene TRBV6-1 combines with J gene TRBJ2-3; maybe TRBD1 (6 bases). This CDR3 is 13 amino acids long. Germline-derived CDR1 and CDR2 are MNHNS and SASEGT. The germline V and J ends were trimmed by 5 bases and 4 bases, with 10 bases remaining between them. The CDR3 region has the DNA TGTGCCAGCAGTCCAGGACAGCCAGATACGCAGTATTTT. This sequence encodes CASSPGQPDTQYF.

The J gene is TRBJ2-7, the V gene TRBV9, with 9 bases matching TRBD1. This CDR3 has 14 amino acids. From germline, CDR1 is SGDLS and CDR2 YYNGEE. The ends lost 3 bases at V and 3 bases at J; junction bases unmatched: 4. Here the CDR3 reads CASSATGGGYEQYF. For the CDR3, the DNA is TGTGCCAGCAGCGCGACAGGGGGGGGCTACGAGCAGTACTTC. Supplemented by reference TRBV9 and TRBJ2-7, the full variable domain reads DSGVTQTPKHLITATGQRVTLRCSPRSGDLSVYWYQQSLDQGLQFLIQYYNGEERAKGNILERFSAQQFPDLHSELNLSSLELGDSALYFCASSATGGGYEQYFGPGTRLTVT.